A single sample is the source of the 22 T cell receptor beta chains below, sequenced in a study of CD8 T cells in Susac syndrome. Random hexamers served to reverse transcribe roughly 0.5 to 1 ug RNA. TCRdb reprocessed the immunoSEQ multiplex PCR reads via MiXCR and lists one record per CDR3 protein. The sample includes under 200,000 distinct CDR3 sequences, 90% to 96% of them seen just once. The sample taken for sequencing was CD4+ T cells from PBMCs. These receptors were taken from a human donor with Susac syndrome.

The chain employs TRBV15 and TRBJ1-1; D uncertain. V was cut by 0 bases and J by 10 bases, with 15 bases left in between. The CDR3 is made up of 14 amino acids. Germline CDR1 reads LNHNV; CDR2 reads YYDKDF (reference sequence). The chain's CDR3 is CATSRDRAARRAFF. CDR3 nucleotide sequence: TGTGCCACCAGCAGAGATCGAGCAGCCCGAAGAGCTTTCTTT.

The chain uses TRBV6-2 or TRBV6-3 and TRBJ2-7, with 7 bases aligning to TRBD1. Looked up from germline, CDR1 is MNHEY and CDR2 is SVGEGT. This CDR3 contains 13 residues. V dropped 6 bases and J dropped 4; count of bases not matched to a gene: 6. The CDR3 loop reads CASSHGQEYEQYV. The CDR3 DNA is TGTGCCAGCAGCCACGGACAGGAGTACGAGCAGTACGTC.

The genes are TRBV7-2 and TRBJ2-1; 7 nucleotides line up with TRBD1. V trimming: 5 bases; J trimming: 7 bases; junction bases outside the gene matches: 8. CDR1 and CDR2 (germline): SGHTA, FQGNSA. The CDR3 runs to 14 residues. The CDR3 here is CASSTRQGGNEQFF. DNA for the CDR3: TGTGCCAGCAGCACGAGACAGGGTGGAAATGAGCAGTTCTTC.

The CDR3 DNA sequence: TGTGCCAGCAGTTTCTGGGGCGGGACCCAAGAGACCCAGTACTTC. Residues: CASSFWGGTQETQYF. This sequence joins TRBV25-1 and TRBJ2-5, with D possibly being TRBD2 (6 bases). Germline V lookup: CDR1 MGHDK, CDR2 SYGVNS. Trimming removed 5 bases from V and 1 base from J, with 14 bases in between. This CDR3 region has 15 residues.

The CDR3 nucleotides are TGTGCCAGCTCACCCGGGACGACAGATACGCAGTATTTT. Encoded protein: CASSPGTTDTQYF. This chain connects TRBV18 to TRBJ2-3; D possibly uses TRBD1 or TRBD2 (5 bases each). Germline V lookup: CDR1 KGHSH, CDR2 LQKENI. This CDR3 region has 13 residues. V lost 3 bases and J 3 bases, leaving 7 bases between the germline ends.

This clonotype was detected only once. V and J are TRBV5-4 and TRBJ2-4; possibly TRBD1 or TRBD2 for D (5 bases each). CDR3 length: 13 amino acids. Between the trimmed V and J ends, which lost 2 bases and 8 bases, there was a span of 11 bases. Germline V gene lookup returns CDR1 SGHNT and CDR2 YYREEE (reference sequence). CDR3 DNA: TGTGCCAGCAGCTTCCAGGGACGGGACATTCAGTACTTC. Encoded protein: CASSFQGRDIQYF.

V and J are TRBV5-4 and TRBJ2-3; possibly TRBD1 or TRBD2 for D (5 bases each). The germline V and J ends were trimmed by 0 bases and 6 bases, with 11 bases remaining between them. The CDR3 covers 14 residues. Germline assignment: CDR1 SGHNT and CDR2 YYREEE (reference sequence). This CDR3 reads CASSLGLGTDTQYF. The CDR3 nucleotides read TGTGCCAGCAGCTTGGGTCTCGGGACCGATACGCAGTATTTT.

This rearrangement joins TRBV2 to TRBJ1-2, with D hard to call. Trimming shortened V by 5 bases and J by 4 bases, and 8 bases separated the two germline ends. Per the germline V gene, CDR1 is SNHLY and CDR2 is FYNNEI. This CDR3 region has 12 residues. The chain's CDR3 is CASSRVAYGYTF. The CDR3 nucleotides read TGTGCCAGCAGTAGGGTCGCCTATGGCTACACCTTC.

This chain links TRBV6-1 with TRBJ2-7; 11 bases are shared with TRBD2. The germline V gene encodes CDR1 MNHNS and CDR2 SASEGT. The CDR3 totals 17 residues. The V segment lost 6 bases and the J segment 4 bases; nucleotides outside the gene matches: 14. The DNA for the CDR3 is TGTGCCAGCAGCGCCACTAGCGGGAGTCTCGGGGAGTACGAGCAGTACTTC. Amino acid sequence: CASSATSGSLGEYEQYF.

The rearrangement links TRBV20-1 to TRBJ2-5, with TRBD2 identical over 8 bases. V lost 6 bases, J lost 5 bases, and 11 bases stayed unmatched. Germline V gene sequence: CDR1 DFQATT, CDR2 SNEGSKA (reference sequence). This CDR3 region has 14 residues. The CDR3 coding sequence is TGCAGTGCGGGGCCCAGCGGGAGAGGGGAGACCCAGTACTTC. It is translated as CSAGPSGRGETQYF.

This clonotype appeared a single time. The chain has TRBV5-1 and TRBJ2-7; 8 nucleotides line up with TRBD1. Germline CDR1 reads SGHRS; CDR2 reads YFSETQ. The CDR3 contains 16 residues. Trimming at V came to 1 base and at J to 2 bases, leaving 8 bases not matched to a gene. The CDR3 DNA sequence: TGCGCCAGCAGCTTGACCAGGGGGCTAGGGACCTACGAGCAGTACTTC. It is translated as CASSLTRGLGTYEQYF.

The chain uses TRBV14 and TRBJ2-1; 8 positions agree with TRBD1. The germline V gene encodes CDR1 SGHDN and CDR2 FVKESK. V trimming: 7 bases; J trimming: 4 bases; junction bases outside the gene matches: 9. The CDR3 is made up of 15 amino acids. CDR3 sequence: CASTGVGTGYNEQFF. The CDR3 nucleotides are TGTGCCAGCACGGGGGTAGGGACAGGATACAATGAGCAGTTCTTC. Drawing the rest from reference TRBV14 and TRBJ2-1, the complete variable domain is EAGVTQFPSHSVIEKGQTVTLRCDPISGHDNLYWYRRVMGKEIKFLLHFVKESKQDESGMPNNRFLAERTGGTYSTLKVQPAELEDSGVYFCASTGVGTGYNEQFFGPGTRLTVL.

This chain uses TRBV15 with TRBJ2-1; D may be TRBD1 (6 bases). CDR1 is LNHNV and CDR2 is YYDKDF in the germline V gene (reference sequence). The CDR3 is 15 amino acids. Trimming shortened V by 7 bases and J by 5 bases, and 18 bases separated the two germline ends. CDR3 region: CATNHAPGANNEQFF. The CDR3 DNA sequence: TGTGCCACCAACCATGCCCCAGGGGCGAACAATGAGCAGTTCTTC.

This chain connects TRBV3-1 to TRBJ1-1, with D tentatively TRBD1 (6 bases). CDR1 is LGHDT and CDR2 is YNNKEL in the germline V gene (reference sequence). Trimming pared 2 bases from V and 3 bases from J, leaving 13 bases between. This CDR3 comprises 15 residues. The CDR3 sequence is CASSQRGGGYTEAFF. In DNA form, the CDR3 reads TGTGCCAGCAGCCAACGCGGCGGGGGCTACACTGAAGCTTTCTTT.

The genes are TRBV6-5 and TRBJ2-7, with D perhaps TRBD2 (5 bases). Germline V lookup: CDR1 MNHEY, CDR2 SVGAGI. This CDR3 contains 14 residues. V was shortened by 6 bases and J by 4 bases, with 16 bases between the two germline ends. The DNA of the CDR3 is TGTGCCAGCAGAAGAGGGCCGAACCCGTACGAGCAGTACTTC. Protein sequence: CASRRGPNPYEQYF.

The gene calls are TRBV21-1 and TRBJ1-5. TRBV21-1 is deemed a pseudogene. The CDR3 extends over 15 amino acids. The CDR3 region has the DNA TGTGCCAGCACCAATAGGATAAAAGACAATCAGCCCCAGCATTTT. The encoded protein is CASTNRIKDNQPQHF.

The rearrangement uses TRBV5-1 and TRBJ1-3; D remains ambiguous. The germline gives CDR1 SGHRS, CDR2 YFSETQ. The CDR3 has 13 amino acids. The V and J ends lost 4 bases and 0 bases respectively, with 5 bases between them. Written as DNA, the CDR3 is TGCGCCAGCAGCCAGGTCTCTGGAAACACCATATATTTT. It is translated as CASSQVSGNTIYF.

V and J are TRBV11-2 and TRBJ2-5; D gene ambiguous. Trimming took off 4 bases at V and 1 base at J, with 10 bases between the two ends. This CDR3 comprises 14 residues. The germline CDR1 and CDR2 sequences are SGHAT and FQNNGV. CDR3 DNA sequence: TGTGCCAGCAGCTCCCCCGGAATCCAAGAGACCCAGTACTTC. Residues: CASSSPGIQETQYF.

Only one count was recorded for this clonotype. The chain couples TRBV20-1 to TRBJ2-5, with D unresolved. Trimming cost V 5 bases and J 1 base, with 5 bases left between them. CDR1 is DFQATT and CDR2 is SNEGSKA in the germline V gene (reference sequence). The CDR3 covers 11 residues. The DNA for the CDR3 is TGCAGTGCTCCCCTCCAAGAGACCCAGTACTTC. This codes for CSAPLQETQYF.

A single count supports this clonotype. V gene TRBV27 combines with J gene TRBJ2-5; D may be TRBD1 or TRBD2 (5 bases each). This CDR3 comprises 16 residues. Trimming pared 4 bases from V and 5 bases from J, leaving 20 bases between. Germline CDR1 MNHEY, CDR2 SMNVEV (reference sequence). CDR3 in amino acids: CASSSYGAGRQETQYF. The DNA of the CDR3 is TGTGCCAGCAGTTCATACGGGGCGGGTAGACAGGAGACCCAGTACTTC.

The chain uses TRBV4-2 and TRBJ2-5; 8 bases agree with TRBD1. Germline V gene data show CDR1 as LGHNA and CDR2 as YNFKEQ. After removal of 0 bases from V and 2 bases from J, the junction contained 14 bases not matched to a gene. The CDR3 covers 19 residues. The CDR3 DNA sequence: TGTGCCAGCAGCCAAGATTGGACGGGAGCCGGACAGGGACAAGAGACCCAGTACTTC. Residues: CASSQDWTGAGQGQETQYF.

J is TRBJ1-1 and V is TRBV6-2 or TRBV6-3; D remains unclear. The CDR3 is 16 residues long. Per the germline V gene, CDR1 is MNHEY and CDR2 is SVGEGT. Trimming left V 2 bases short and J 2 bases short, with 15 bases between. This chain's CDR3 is CASSYPGRRLNTEAFF. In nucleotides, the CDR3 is TGTGCCAGCAGTTACCCAGGACGGAGATTAAACACTGAAGCTTTCTTT.